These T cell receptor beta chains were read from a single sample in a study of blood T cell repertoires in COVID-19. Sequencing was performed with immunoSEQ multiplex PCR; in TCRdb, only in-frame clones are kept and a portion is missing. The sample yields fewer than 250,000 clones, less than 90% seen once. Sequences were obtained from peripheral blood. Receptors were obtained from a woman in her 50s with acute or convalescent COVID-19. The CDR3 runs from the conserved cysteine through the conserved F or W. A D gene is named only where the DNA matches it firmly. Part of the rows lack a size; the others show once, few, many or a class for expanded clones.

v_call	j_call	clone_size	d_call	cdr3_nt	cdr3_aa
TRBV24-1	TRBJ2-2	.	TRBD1	TGTGCCACCAGTGATTTGAAGGGGGCCGACACCGGGGAGCTGTTTTTT	CATSDLKGADTGELFF
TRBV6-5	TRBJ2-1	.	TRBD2	TGTGCCAGCAGCCCGACTAGCGGGAGGGCCCGGGAGCAGTTCTTC	CASSPTSGRAREQFF
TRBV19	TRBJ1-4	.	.	TGTGCCAGCAGGGTACGAACTAATGAAAAACTGTTTTTT	CASRVRTNEKLFF
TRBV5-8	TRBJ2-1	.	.	TGTGCCAGCAGATTGCAATCGGATGAGCAGTTCTTC	CASRLQSDEQFF
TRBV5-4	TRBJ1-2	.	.	TGTGCCAGCAGCTTGGAGCCGGGTCCTAACTATGGCTACACCTTC	CASSLEPGPNYGYTF
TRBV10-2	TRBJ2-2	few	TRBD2	TGCGCCAGCAGTGATTCAGCGGGGGGAAACACCGGGGAGCTGTTTTTT	CASSDSAGGNTGELFF
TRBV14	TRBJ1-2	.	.	TGTGCCAGCAGCCCCCTCCGGGACACCCAAACCCCTAACTATGGCTACACCTTC	CASSPLRDTQTPNYGYTF
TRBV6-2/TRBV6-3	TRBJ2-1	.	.	TGTGCCAGCAGCCACGGGGGAAACAATGAGCAGTTCTTC	CASSHGGNNEQFF
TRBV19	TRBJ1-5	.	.	TGTGCCAGTGGTTCAGGGATCAATCAGCCCCAGCATTTT	CASGSGINQPQHF
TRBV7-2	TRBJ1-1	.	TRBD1	TGTGCCAGCAGCTTAAGTCCAGGACAGGGAAGGACTGAAGCTTTCTTT	CASSLSPGQGRTEAFF
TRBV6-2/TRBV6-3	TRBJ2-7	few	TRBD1	TGTGCCAGCAGCCTTACAGGGGGTGCGGGCGAGCAGTACTTC	CASSLTGGAGEQYF
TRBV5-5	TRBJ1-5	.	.	TGTGCCAGCAGCTTCTCCGGACTCTATAGCAATCAGCCCCAGCATTTT	CASSFSGLYSNQPQHF
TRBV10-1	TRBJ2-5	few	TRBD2	TGCGCCAGCAGTGAGTCGGGCGGGAGCGTGACCCAGTACTTC	CASSESGGSVTQYF
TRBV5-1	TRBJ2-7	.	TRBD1	TGCGCCAGCAGCCCGACCCCGGGACAGGGCTACGAGCAGTACTTC	CASSPTPGQGYEQYF
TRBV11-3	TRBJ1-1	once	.	TGTGCCAGCCGCTTTAACGGGGACACTGAAGCTTTCTTT	CASRFNGDTEAFF
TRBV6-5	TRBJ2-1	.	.	TGTGCCAGCAGGGGGTGGGGGGACAATGAGCAGTTCTTC	CASRGWGDNEQFF
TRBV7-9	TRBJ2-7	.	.	TGTGCCAGCAGCTTAGAACAGGGAAGCTCCTACGAGCAGTACTTC	CASSLEQGSSYEQYF
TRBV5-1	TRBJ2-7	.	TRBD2	TGCGCCAGCAGCTCGACTAGCGGGACTGACGAGCAGTACTTC	CASSSTSGTDEQYF
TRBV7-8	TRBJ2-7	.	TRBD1	TGTGCCAGCAGCTTACTGCCGGGACAGGGCTACGAGCAGTACTTC	CASSLLPGQGYEQYF
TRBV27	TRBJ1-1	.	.	TGTGCCAGCAGTTTATCAAGTGGACAGAACACTGAAGCTTTCTTT	CASSLSSGQNTEAFF
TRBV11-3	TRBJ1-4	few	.	TGTGCCAGCAGCTCAAACACCTCAACTAATGAAAAACTGTTTTTT	CASSSNTSTNEKLFF
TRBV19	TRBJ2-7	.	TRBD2	TGTGCCAGTAGTATAGCACTAGCGGGTTCCTACGAGCAGTACTTC	CASSIALAGSYEQYF
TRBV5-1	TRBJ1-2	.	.	TGCGCCAGCAGCTTGGGGTTCGATCCAGACTATGGCTACACCTTC	CASSLGFDPDYGYTF
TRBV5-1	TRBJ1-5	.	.	TGCGCCAGCACCTTGGACACTAAGCCCCAGCATTTT	CASTLDTKPQHF
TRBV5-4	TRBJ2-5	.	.	TGTGCCAGCAGCACAGGAAAAGAGACCCAGTACTTC	CASSTGKETQYF
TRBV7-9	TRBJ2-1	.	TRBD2	TGTGCCAGCAGCCCAGCGGGGTCCTACAATGAGCAGTTCTTC	CASSPAGSYNEQFF
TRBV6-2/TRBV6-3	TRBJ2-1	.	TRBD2	TGTGCCAGCAGTTATCCGGGACTAGCGGGATCGGGTGAGCAGTTCTTC	CASSYPGLAGSGEQFF
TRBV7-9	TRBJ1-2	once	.	TGTGCCAGCAGCACCAACAGGGCTTTAAACTATGGCTACACCTTC	CASSTNRALNYGYTF
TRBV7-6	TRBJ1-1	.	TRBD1	TGTGCCAGCAGCACCCGACAGGGCAAGGCTGAAGCTTTCTTT	CASSTRQGKAEAFF
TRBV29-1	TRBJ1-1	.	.	TGCAGCGTTAGCGCACATCTCACTGAAGCTTTCTTT	CSVSAHLTEAFF
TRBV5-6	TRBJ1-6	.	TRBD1	TGTGCCAGCAGTTTCGCCGGGACAGGGGGGTCCCGGGCCCCCTCACCCCTCCACTTT	CASSFAGTGGSRAPSPLHF
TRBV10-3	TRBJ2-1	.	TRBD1	TGTGCCATCAGTTCGGACAGGGCCAATGAGCAGTTCTTC	CAISSDRANEQFF
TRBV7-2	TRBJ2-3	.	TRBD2	TGTGCCAGCAGCTCGACTAGCGGGAGGACAGATACGCAGTATTTT	CASSSTSGRTDTQYF
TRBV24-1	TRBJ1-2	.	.	TGTGCCACCAGTGATTTTAGAACAGGGTCCGGCTACACCTTC	CATSDFRTGSGYTF
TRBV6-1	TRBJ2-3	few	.	TGTGCCAGCAGTGCCCAGGACAGTCCCCTCACAGATACGCAGTATTTT	CASSAQDSPLTDTQYF
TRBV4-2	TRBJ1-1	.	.	TGTGCCAGCAGCCAAGACAATGTGGCGGTTGAAGCTTTCTTT	CASSQDNVAVEAFF
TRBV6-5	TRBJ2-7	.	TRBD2	TGTGCCAGCGGACTAGCGGGTTTTTCCTACGAGCAGTACTTC	CASGLAGFSYEQYF
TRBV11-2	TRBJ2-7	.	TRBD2	TGTGCCAGCAGCCTCCAGCGGGACCTCTACGAGCAGTACTTC	CASSLQRDLYEQYF
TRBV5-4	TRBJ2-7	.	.	TGTGCCAGCAGCCCTGTCCCCGGCGAGCAGTACTTC	CASSPVPGEQYF
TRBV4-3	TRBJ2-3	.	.	TGCGCCAGCAGCCAAGGGGGCGGGGTGGGAGATACGCAGTATTTT	CASSQGGGVGDTQYF
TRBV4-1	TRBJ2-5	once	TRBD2	TGCGCCAGCAGCCAAGTGAAGCGGGGGTCTGGTGAGACCCAGTACTTC	CASSQVKRGSGETQYF
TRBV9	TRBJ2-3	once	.	TGTGCCAGCAGCGTAGAGTTACTGGACTCCGGTACGCAGTATTTT	CASSVELLDSGTQYF
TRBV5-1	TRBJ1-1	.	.	TGCGCCAGCAAACAGCAGGGGAACACTGAAGCTTTCTTT	CASKQQGNTEAFF
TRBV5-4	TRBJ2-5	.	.	TGTGCCAGCAGCTTGGTCGGCGGAGGACAAGAGACCCAGTACTTC	CASSLVGGGQETQYF
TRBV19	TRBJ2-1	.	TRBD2	TGTGCCAGTAGTATTAGACTAGCGGGCGTCTACAATGAGCAGTTCTTC	CASSIRLAGVYNEQFF
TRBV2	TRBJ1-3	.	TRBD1	TGTGCCAGCAGTGTATCCCCAGGGGGCACTGGAAACACCATATATTTT	CASSVSPGGTGNTIYF
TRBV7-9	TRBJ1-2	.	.	TGTGCCAGCAGCTTCGCAGCAGGGGTTGGCTATGGCTACACCTTC	CASSFAAGVGYGYTF